The 5 T cell receptor beta chains given below trace back to one sample, sequenced in a study of cytomegalovirus exposure and HLA in healthy donors. The PCR had 60 Vbeta and 13 Jbeta primers. Data came from immunoSEQ multiplex PCR; TCRdb stores just in-frame clones and leaves some out. This sample carries over 100,000 clones, 70% to 85% of them seen once, and the ten largest clones take roughly 9.7%. Source material: PBMCs. These receptors came from a man between 35 and 55 years old in good health and CMV-seropositive.

The rearrangement joins TRBV4-3 to TRBJ2-7; 11 nucleotides agree with TRBD2. The germline CDR1 and CDR2 sequences are LGHNA and YSLEER. The J segment lost 6 bases and the V segment lost 0 bases, leaving 16 bases of the junction unmatched. CDR3 length: 19 residues. The CDR3 protein is CASSQDGASGGMMPAEQYF. The CDR3 DNA sequence: TGCGCCAGCAGCCAAGATGGGGCTAGCGGGGGGATGATGCCCGCCGAGCAGTACTTC.

Details on this clone: Germline is not matched at one junction end, which may reflect a read error. The gene calls are TRBV7-2 and TRBJ2-2, with 7 bases identical to TRBD1. This CDR3 contains 17 residues. CDR1 SGHTA and CDR2 FQGNSA come from the germline V gene. The CDR3 sequence: CANSFPTVGGLTGELFF. Here the CDR3 DNA reads TGTGCCAACAGCTTCCCAACCGTAGGGGGCCTGACCGGGGAGCTGTTTTTT. Supplemented by reference TRBV7-2 and TRBJ2-2, the full variable domain reads GAGVSQSPSNKVTEKGKDVELRCDPISGHTALYWYRQSLGQGLEFLIYFQGNSAPDKSGLPSDRFSAERTGGSVSTLTIQRTQQEDSAVYLCANSFPTVGGLTGELFFGEGSRLTVL.

The rearrangement links TRBV6-6 to TRBJ2-1; 7 bases are a match to TRBD2. The CDR3 sequence is 12 residues long. The junction had 11 bases not matched to a gene; V was cut back by 6 bases and J by 15 bases. Germline lookup yields CDR1 MNHNY and CDR2 SVGAGI (reference sequence). As DNA, the CDR3 is TGTGCCAGCAGGACCGACCCGGGAGGACGGTTCTTC. Translating gives CASRTDPGGRFF.

The J gene is TRBJ1-6, the V gene TRBV21-1; the D call in the table, TRBD1, was not verified against the DNA. TRBV21-1 corresponds to a pseudogene. CDR3 length: 16 residues. The CDR3 DNA sequence: TGTGCCAGCAGCAAGTGGACAGGAACAGTGAATTCACCCCTCCACTTT. Translating it yields CASSKWTGTVNSPLHF.

This clone appeared a single time. The chain has TRBV27 and TRBJ1-1; 7 bases agree with TRBD1. V was pared by 4 bases and J by 4 bases, with 3 bases of the junction left unmatched. Germline loops: CDR1 MNHEY, CDR2 SMNVEV (reference sequence). This CDR3 has 13 amino acids. CDR3 in DNA: TGTGCCAGCAGTTCGGCAGGGGGCACTGAAGCTTTCTTT. Protein: CASSSAGGTEAFF.